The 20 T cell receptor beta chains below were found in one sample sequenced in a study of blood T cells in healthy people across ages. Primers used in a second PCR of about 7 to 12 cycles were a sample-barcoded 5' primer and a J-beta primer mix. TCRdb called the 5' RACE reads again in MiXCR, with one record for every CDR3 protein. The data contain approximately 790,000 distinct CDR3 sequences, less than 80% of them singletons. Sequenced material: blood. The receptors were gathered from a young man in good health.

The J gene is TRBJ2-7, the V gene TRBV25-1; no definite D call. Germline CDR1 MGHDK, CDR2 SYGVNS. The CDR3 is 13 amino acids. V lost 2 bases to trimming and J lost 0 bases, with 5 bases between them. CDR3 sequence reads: CASSEVGSYEQYF. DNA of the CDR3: TGTGCCAGCAGTGAAGTCGGCTCCTACGAGCAGTACTTC.

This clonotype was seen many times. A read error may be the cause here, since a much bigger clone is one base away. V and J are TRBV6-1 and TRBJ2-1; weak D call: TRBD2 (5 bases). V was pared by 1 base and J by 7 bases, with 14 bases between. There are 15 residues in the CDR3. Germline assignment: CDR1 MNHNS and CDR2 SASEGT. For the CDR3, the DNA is TGTGCCAGCAGTGAAGAGTGTGGGAGTTCGAATGAGCAGTTCTTC. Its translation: CASSEECGSSNEQFF.

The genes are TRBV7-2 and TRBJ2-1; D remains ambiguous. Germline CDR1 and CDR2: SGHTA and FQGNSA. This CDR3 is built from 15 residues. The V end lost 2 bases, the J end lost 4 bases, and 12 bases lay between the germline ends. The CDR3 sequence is CASSLMAIEYNEQFF. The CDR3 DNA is TGTGCCAGCAGCTTAATGGCGATTGAATACAATGAGCAGTTCTTC.

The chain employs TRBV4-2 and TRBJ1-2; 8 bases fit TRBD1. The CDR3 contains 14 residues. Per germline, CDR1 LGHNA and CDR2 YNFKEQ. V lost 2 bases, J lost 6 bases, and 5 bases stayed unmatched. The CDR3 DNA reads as TGTGCCAGCAGCCAATTCGGACAGGGCGATGGCTACACCTTC. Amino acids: CASSQFGQGDGYTF.

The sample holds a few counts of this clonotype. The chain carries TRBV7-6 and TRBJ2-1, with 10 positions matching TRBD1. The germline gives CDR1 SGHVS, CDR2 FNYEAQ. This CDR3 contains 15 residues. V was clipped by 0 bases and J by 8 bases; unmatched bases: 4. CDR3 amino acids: CASSLATGGWDEQFF. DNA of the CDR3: TGTGCCAGCAGCTTAGCGACAGGGGGCTGGGATGAGCAGTTCTTC.

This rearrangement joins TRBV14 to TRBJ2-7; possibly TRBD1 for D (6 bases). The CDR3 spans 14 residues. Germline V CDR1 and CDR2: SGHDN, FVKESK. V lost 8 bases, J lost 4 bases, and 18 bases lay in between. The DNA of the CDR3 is TGTGCCAGCGGACGGCGTCAGGGGAGTTACGAGCAGTACTTC. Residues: CASGRRQGSYEQYF.

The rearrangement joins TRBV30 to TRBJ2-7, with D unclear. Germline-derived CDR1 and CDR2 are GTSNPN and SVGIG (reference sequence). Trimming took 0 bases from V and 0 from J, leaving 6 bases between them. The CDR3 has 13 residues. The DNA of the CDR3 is TGTGCCTGGAGTGTGGCGGTCTCCTACGAGCAGTACTTC. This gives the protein CAWSVAVSYEQYF. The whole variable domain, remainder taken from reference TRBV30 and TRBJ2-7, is SQTIHQWPATLVQPVGSPLSLECTVEGTSNPNLYWYRQAAGRGLQLLFYSVGIGQISSEVPQNLSASRPQDRQFILSSKKLLLSDSGFYLCAWSVAVSYEQYFGPGTRLTVT.

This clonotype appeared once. CDR3 loop: CASSFKLLPRNEQFF. The CDR3 DNA sequence: TGTGCCAGCAGTTTTAAGTTGCTCCCTAGGAATGAGCAGTTCTTC. The genes are TRBV12-3 or TRBV12-4 and TRBJ2-1; D gene ambiguous. The CDR3 loop spans 15 amino acids. V was shortened by 3 bases and J by 7 bases, with 16 bases between the two germline ends.

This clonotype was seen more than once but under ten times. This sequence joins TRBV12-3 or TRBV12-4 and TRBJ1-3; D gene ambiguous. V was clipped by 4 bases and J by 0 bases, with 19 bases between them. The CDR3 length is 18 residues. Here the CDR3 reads CASSSGPLNILSGNTIYF. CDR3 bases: TGTGCCAGCAGTTCCGGGCCGCTAAACATCCTCTCTGGAAACACCATATATTTT.

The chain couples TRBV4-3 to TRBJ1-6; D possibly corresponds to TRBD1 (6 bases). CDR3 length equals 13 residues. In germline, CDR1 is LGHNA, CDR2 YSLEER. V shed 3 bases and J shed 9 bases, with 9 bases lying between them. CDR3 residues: CASSHRGISPLHF. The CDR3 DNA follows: TGCGCCAGCAGCCACAGGGGAATTTCACCCCTCCACTTT.

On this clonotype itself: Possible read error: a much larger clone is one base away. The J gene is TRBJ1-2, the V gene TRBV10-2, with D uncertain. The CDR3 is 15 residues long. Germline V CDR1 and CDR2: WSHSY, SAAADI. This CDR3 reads CTSTVSAGTHYGYTF. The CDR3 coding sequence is TGCACCAGCACCGTATCGGCGGGAACACACTATGGCTACACCTTC.

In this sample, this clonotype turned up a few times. In DNA, the CDR3 is TGCGCCAGCAGCTCCCCGACAGGTAACTCCTACGAGCAGTACTTC. It codes for CASSSPTGNSYEQYF. The J gene is TRBJ2-7, the V gene TRBV5-1; possibly TRBD1 for D (6 bases). The CDR3 covers 15 residues. Germline loops: CDR1 SGHRS, CDR2 YFSETQ. Trimming took 3 bases from V and 0 from J, leaving 13 bases between them.

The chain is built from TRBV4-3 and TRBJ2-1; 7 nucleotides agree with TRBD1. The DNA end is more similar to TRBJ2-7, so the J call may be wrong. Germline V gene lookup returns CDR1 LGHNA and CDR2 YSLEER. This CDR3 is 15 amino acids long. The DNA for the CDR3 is TGCGCCAGCAGCCAAGATAGGAACAGGGGCTACGAGCAGTACTTC. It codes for CASSQDRNRGYEQYF.

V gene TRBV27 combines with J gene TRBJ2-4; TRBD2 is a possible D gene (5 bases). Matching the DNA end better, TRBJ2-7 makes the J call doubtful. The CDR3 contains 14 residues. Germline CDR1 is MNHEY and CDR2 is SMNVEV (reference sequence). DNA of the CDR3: TGTGCCAGCAGTTTAGGGAGTCAAAACTACGAGCAGTACTTC. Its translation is CASSLGSQNYEQYF.

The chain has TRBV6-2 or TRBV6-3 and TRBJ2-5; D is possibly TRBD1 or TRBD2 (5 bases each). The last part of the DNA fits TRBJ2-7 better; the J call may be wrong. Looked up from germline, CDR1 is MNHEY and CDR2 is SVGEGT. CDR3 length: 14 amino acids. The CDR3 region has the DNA TGTGCCAGCACCCTCGGGGCCAGTTGGTACGAGCAGTACTTC. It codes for CASTLGASWYEQYF.

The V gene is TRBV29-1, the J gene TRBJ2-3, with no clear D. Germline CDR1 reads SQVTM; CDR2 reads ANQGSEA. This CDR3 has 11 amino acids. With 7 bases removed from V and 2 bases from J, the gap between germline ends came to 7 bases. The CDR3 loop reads CSGSYTDTQYF. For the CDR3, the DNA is TGCAGCGGTTCCTACACAGATACGCAGTATTTT.

CDR3 coding DNA: TGTGCCAGCAGTTTGAGTCGTGAAGCTTTCTTT. As protein: CASSLSREAFF. V usage is TRBV28 and J usage is TRBJ1-1, with D unresolved. Germline V gene sequence: CDR1 MDHEN, CDR2 SYDVKM. V was pared by 3 bases and J by 7 bases, with 6 bases between. The CDR3 has 11 amino acids.

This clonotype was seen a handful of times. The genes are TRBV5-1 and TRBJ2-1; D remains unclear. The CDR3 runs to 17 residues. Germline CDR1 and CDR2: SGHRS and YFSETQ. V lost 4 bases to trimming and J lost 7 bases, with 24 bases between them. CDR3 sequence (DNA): TGCGCCAGCAGCGCTACAGTGGGCAGCGCCGCTGGGAATGAGCAGTTCTTC. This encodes CASSATVGSAAGNEQFF.

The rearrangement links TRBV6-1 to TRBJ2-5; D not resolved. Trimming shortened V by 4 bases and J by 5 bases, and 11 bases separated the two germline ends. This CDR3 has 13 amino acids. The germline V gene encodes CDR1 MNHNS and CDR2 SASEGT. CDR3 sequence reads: CASSANFAETQYF. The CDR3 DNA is TGTGCCAGCAGTGCTAACTTTGCGGAGACCCAGTACTTC.

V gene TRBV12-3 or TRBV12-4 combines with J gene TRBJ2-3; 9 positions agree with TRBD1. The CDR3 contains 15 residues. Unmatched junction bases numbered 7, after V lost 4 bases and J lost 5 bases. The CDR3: CASSSSGTGLDTQYF. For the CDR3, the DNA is TGTGCCAGCAGTTCCTCCGGGACAGGGTTAGATACGCAGTATTTT.